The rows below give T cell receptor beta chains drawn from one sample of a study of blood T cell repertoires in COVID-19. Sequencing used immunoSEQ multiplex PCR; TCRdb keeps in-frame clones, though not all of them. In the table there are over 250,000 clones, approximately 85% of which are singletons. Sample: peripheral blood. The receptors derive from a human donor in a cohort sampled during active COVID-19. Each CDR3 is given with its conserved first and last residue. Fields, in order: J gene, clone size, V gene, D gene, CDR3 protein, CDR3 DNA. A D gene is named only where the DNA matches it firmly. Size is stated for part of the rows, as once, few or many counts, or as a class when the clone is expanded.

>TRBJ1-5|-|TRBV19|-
CASKEQDSISNQPQHF
TGTGCCAGTAAAGAACAAGACAGTATTAGCAATCAGCCCCAGCATTTT
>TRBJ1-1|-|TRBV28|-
CASSLPPPQGNTEAFF
TGTGCCAGCAGTTTACCCCCGCCACAGGGGAACACTGAAGCTTTCTTT
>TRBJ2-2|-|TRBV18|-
CASSSEQSTGELFF
TGTGCCAGCTCAAGTGAACAGTCGACCGGGGAGCTGTTTTTT
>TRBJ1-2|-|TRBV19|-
CASLRSGVPTF
TGTGCCAGTCTACGGTCGGGAGTCCCGACCTTC
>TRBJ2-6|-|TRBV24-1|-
CATSGFSSGANVLTF
TGTGCCACCAGTGGGTTCAGCTCTGGGGCCAACGTCCTGACTTTC
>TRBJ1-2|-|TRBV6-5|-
CASTDGYGYTF
TGTGCCAGCACCGACGGGTATGGCTACACCTTC
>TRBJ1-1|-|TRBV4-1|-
CASSQDYNTEAFF
TGCGCCAGCAGCCAAGACTATAACACTGAAGCTTTCTTT
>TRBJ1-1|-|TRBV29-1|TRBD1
CSGGQTNTEAFF
TGCAGCGGGGGACAGACCAACACTGAAGCTTTCTTT
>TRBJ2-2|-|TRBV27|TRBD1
CASSWGTGRANTGELFF
TGTGCCAGCAGTTGGGGGACAGGGCGCGCGAACACCGGGGAGCTGTTTTTT
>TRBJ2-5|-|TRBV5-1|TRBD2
CASSLGLAGDFGWRETQYF
TGCGCCAGCAGCTTGGGACTAGCGGGAGATTTCGGTTGGAGAGAGACCCAGTACTTC
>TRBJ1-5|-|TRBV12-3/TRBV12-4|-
CASSLTVQPQHF
TGTGCCAGCAGTTTGACAGTTCAGCCCCAGCATTTT
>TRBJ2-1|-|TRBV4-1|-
CATAGGPSSYNEQFF
TGCGCCACGGCCGGAGGCCCGAGCTCCTACAATGAGCAGTTCTTC
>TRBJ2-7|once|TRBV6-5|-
CASSILQGYEQYF
TGTGCCAGCAGTATATTACAGGGCTACGAGCAGTACTTC
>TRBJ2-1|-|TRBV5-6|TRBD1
CASSLGQGSYNEQFF
TGTGCCAGCAGCTTGGGACAGGGCAGCTACAATGAGCAGTTCTTC